Detailed here is one TCR beta chain. Clones were sequenced by immunoSEQ multiplex PCR, and TCRdb holds only the in-frame ones, with some missing. The data hold 250,000 to 350,000 clones, with about 89% observed a single time. The sample belongs to a study of blood T cell repertoires in COVID-19. Study background: COVID-19 samples, acute and convalescent, were from the United States, Italy and Spain.

The CDR3 totals 17 residues. V lost 3 bases, J lost 4 bases, and 6 bases stayed unmatched. The germline CDR1 and CDR2 sequences are SEHNR and FQNEAQ (reference sequence). Recruitment covered roughly 24 US areas and drew participants whose ages spanned roughly 18 to 90 years. Assignments of participants to cohorts depended upon their own reported clinical history. Cohort 3 recovery required two negative PCRs, clearance, or symptom resolution. This receptor was identified in a woman in her twenties or thirties who had recovered from COVID-19. The material sequenced was PBMCs or T cells enriched from blood (not recorded which). This chain connects TRBV7-9 to TRBJ2-3; 14 positions agree with TRBD2. The CDR3 protein is CASSLTSGGASPDTQYF. CDR3 bases: TGTGCCAGCAGCTTGACTAGCGGGGGGGCCTCTCCAGATACGCAGTATTTT.